This T cell receptor (beta chain) derives from a study of metastatic and nonmetastatic thyroid tumors. Study-wide findings and caveats: Malignant tumors reportedly showed significantly higher TCR beta diversity than benign nodules in both blood and tumor.

This clone was seen at least ten times. Its antigen is currently unknown. Until they underwent thyroid surgery, no patient had received any treatment. In the authors' methods: CDR3 differences across clinicopathological groups were used to build a distant-metastasis classifier for papillary thyroid cancer. TCRdb ran MiXCR on the PCR reads. TCRdb's processing, not the study's, gives the V and J calls here. The sample records around 23,000 clones, about 30% being singletons. Germline-derived CDR1 and CDR2 are SNHLY and FYNNEI. This CDR3 spans 15 amino acids. The V and J ends lost 3 bases and 0 bases respectively, with 9 bases between them.

V gene TRBV2 combines with J gene TRBJ1-5; D not resolved. This sequence originates from a female donor with papillary thyroid cancer or a benign thyroid nodule (not recorded which). Some clones in this sample may be carry-over from other donors' samples. What was sequenced was blood. The CDR3 loop reads CASSESGYSNQPQHF. The CDR3 region has the DNA TGTGCCAGCAGTGAGTCCGGATATAGCAATCAGCCCCAGCATTTT. The complete variable domain, with remaining parts taken from reference TRBV2 and TRBJ1-5, reads EPEVTQTPSHQVTQMGQEVILRCVPISNHLYFYWYRQILGQKVEFLVSFYNNEISEKSEIFDDQFSVERPDGSNFTLKIRSTKLEDSAMYFCASSESGYSNQPQHFGDGTRLSIL.